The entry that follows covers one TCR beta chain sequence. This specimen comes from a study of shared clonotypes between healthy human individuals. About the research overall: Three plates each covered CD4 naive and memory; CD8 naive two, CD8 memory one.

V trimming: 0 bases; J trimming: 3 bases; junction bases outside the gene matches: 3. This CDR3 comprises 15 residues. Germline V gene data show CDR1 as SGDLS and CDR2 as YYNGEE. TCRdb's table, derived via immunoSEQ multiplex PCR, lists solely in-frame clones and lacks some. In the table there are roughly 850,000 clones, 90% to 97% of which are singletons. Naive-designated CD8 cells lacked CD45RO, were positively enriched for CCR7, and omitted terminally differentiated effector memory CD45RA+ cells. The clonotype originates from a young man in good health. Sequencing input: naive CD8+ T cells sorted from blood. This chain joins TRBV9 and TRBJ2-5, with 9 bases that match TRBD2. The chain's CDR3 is CASSVGTSAKETQYF. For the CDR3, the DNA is TGTGCCAGCAGCGTAGGGACTAGCGCCAAAGAGACCCAGTACTTC. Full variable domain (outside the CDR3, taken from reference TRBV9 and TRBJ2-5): DSGVTQTPKHLITATGQRVTLRCSPRSGDLSVYWYQQSLDQGLQFLIQYYNGEERAKGNILERFSAQQFPDLHSELNLSSLELGDSALYFCASSVGTSAKETQYFGPGTRLLVL.